The clone carrying this T cell receptor beta chain was observed once. The entry originates in a study of cytomegalovirus exposure and HLA in healthy donors. The V segment lost 0 bases and the J segment 5 bases; nucleotides outside the gene matches: 12. This CDR3 contains 17 residues. Germline assignment: CDR1 LGHNA and CDR2 YSLEER. Use of 60 Vbeta and 13 Jbeta primers characterized the PCR. TCRdb's copy holds only in-frame clones and misses some; the assay was immunoSEQ multiplex PCR. Of 150,000 to 200,000 clones listed, about four fifths are singletons. Sequencing input: PBMCs. The source of this sequence is a woman in her twenties or thirties in good health and CMV-seronegative. The V and J genes are TRBV4-3 and TRBJ2-7; 8 nucleotides align to TRBD2. The CDR3, as DNA: TGCGCCAGCAGCCAAGAAGGACGGGGGGGCTTACTTCACGAGCAGTACTTC. Residues: CASSQEGRGGLLHEQYF.